The next 26 T cell receptor beta chains were all read from a single sample in a study of breast tumors, draining lymph nodes, adjacent tissues. Axillary draining lymph nodes of breast cancer patients supplied the node samples. MiXCR, run by TCRdb on the multiplex PCR reads, gives a single entry per CDR3 protein. The sample carries under 250,000 distinct CDR3 sequences, approximately 31% recorded once. Sequencing was carried out using axillary lymph node tissue. These receptors were taken from a female donor with breast cancer. Some clones in this sample may be carry-over from other donors' samples.

This clonotype showed up many times. The chain uses TRBV6-5 and TRBJ2-7; TRBD2 matches at 7 bases. The CDR3 sequence is 15 residues long. CDR1 is MNHEY and CDR2 is SVGAGI in the germline V gene. V dropped 4 bases and J dropped 0; count of bases not matched to a gene: 6. The CDR3 coding sequence is TGTGCCAGCAGTTCCGGGGGAGGGAGCTCCTACGAGCAGTACTTC. It is translated as CASSSGGGSSYEQYF.

This clonotype was counted many times. The chain couples TRBV6-1 to TRBJ2-3; unclear D gene. CDR1 and CDR2 from the germline V gene are MNHNS and SASEGT. V lost 5 bases and J 2 bases, leaving 20 bases between the germline ends. CDR3 length: 17 residues. CDR3 region: CASSRLGRLQSTDTQYF. CDR3 nucleotide sequence: TGTGCCAGCAGTCGTCTTGGACGGCTGCAGTCCACAGATACGCAGTATTTT.

The V and J genes are TRBV6-2 or TRBV6-3 and TRBJ2-3; 12 nucleotides agree with TRBD2. Germline lookup yields CDR1 MNHEY and CDR2 SVGEGT. V shed 5 bases, J shed 5 bases, and the junction held 11 bases outside the gene matches. This CDR3 is built from 17 residues. The CDR3 protein is CASSHLAGGRWGDTQYF. CDR3 DNA sequence: TGTGCCAGCAGTCACCTAGCGGGAGGGCGATGGGGAGATACGCAGTATTTT.

The chain combines TRBV29-1 with TRBJ1-4; TRBD1 matches 7 bases. Germline V gives CDR1 SQVTM, CDR2 ANQGSEA. Trimming at V came to 7 bases and at J to 3 bases, leaving 11 bases not matched to a gene. The CDR3 sequence is 15 residues long. CDR3 protein: CSGLFTGDANEKLFF. DNA of the CDR3: TGCAGCGGTCTTTTTACAGGGGATGCTAATGAAAAACTGTTTTTT.

The chain is built from TRBV2 and TRBJ1-5, with D possibly being TRBD1 (5 bases). CDR1 and CDR2 from the germline V gene are SNHLY and FYNNEI. The CDR3 extends over 15 amino acids. Trimming removed 3 bases from V and 7 bases from J, with 16 bases in between. CDR3 residues: CASSDPGTGGQPQHF. In DNA form, the CDR3 reads TGTGCCAGCAGTGACCCTGGGACGGGCGGCCAGCCCCAGCATTTT. The whole variable domain, filled in from reference TRBV2 and TRBJ1-5, reads EPEVTQTPSHQVTQMGQEVILRCVPISNHLYFYWYRQILGQKVEFLVSFYNNEISEKSEIFDDQFSVERPDGSNFTLKIRSTKLEDSAMYFCASSDPGTGGQPQHFGDGTRLSIL.

This clonotype was seen many times. The V gene is TRBV20-1, the J gene TRBJ2-7; no clear D gene. This CDR3 has 11 amino acids. Looked up from germline, CDR1 is DFQATT and CDR2 is SNEGSKA (reference sequence). Deletions cut 6 bases from V and 2 bases from J, with 8 bases between. The CDR3 coding sequence is TGCAGTGCCCGGGCCACCTACGAGCAGTACTTC. Translation: CSARATYEQYF.

The table lists this clonotype with many counts. The rearrangement links TRBV7-9 to TRBJ2-1; weak D call: TRBD2 (5 bases). Germline CDR1 SEHNR, CDR2 FQNEAQ (reference sequence). CDR3 length: 12 residues. The V end lost 4 bases, the J end lost 9 bases, and 10 bases lay between the germline ends. CDR3 protein: CASSSRTGEQFF. The CDR3, as DNA: TGTGCCAGCAGCTCCCGGACTGGTGAGCAGTTCTTC.

There are many counts of this clonotype. The chain uses TRBV24-1 and TRBJ2-1; D is ambiguous. Germline V gene sequence: CDR1 KGHDR, CDR2 SFDVKD. V was clipped by 3 bases and J by 11 bases, with 10 bases between them. The CDR3 consists of 12 residues. The CDR3 DNA sequence: TGTGCCACCAGTGATGGGTACTACAAGCAGTTCTTC. It translates to CATSDGYYKQFF.

As concerns this clonotype: The CDR3 does not end in the conserved phenylalanine or tryptophan, so this is likely a read error. V gene TRBV6-2 or TRBV6-3 combines with J gene TRBJ1-1, with D tentatively TRBD1 (5 bases). The CDR3 is made up of 18 amino acids. Germline assignment: CDR1 MNHEY and CDR2 SVGEGT. V was trimmed by 7 bases and J by 1 base, leaving 25 bases between them. The CDR3 here is CASTPREKRPARNTEAFL. CDR3 nucleotides: TGTGCCAGCACTCCCAGGGAGAAGAGACCGGCCAGGAACACTGAAGCTTTCTTG.

This clonotype was counted many times. V is TRBV4-1 and J is TRBJ2-5; D unclear. CDR1 is MGHRA and CDR2 is YSYEKL in the germline V gene. The CDR3 runs 16 residues. The germline V and J ends were trimmed by 3 bases and 5 bases, with 19 bases remaining between them. The CDR3 nucleotides are TGCGCCAGCAGCCAGCCCGAGGCACTAAGTTTGGAGACCCAGTACTTC. Its translation: CASSQPEALSLETQYF.

Concerning this clonotype itself: This may stem from a read error, because a much larger clone lies one nucleotide away. The conserved final phenylalanine or tryptophan is absent from the CDR3, which likely points to a read error. V usage is TRBV19 and J usage is TRBJ2-5; no clear D. CDR3 length: 16 amino acids. Germline CDR1 and CDR2: LNHDA and SQIVND (reference sequence). Trimming removed 5 bases from V and 0 bases from J, with 16 bases in between. Written as DNA, the CDR3 is TGTGCCAGTAGTTTTCGACAAGCGCAGTACCAAGAGACCCAGTACTCC. Translated, it gives CASSFRQAQYQETQYS.

This clonotype has at least ten counts. The chain recombines TRBV30 with TRBJ1-5; 8 bases are shared with TRBD1. CDR3 length: 15 amino acids. V shed 5 bases and J 4 bases; nucleotides not matched to a gene: 10. CDR1 is GTSNPN, CDR2 SVGIG, per germline (reference sequence). The CDR3 reads CAWDRGYGKNQPQHF. The DNA of the CDR3 is TGTGCCTGGGACAGGGGTTATGGCAAAAATCAGCCCCAGCATTTT.

The V call is TRBV20-1, the J call TRBJ2-7, with D tentatively TRBD1 (6 bases). CDR1 is DFQATT and CDR2 is SNEGSKA in the germline V gene (reference sequence). Trimming stripped 4 bases from V and 3 bases from J, with 22 bases between. CDR3 length: 16 residues. The CDR3 bases are TGCAGTGCTAACAGGGCCTCTAACGGTGCAAGCTACGAGCAGTACTTC. Protein: CSANRASNGASYEQYF.

This clonotype was counted many times. CDR3 protein: CASSLRSGAFGYTF. The CDR3 coding sequence is TGTGCCAGCAGTTTAAGGTCAGGGGCGTTTGGCTACACCTTC. The chain combines TRBV12-3 or TRBV12-4 with TRBJ1-2; D perhaps matches TRBD1 (6 bases). Trimming cost V 2 bases and J 7 bases, with 14 bases left between them. The CDR3 loop spans 14 amino acids.

The chain employs TRBV28 and TRBJ2-7, with a weak D call TRBD2 (6 bases). CDR1 and CDR2 from the germline V gene are MDHEN and SYDVKM. Trimming stripped 4 bases from V and 0 bases from J, with 22 bases between. The CDR3 totals 18 residues. The CDR3 reads CASSSIIIGGTSSYEQYF. For the CDR3, the DNA is TGTGCCAGCAGTTCCATTATAATCGGCGGGACGAGCTCCTACGAGCAGTACTTC.

This clonotype occurred many times. V gene TRBV6-6 combines with J gene TRBJ1-4; 7 bases are a match to TRBD1. Germline CDR1 reads MNHNY; CDR2 reads SVGAGI (reference sequence). CDR3 length: 11 amino acids. V gave up 5 bases and J gave up 14 bases; unmatched junction bases: 5. CDR3 nucleotides: TGTGCCAGCAGTCAACGACAGGGTCTGTTTTTT. It is translated as CASSQRQGLFF.

This clonotype has a handful of counts. CDR3 amino acids: CASSFRGRAGDTQYF. The CDR3 DNA is TGTGCCAGCAGTTTTCGCGGGAGGGCCGGTGATACGCAGTATTTT. The rearrangement uses TRBV28 and TRBJ2-3; the match to TRBD2 covers 9 bases. V trimming: 3 bases; J trimming: 6 bases; junction bases outside the gene matches: 7. The CDR3 length is 15 residues. Germline loops: CDR1 MDHEN, CDR2 SYDVKM. Combining the CDR3 with reference TRBV28 and TRBJ2-3 gives the whole variable domain DVKVTQSSRYLVKRTGEKVFLECVQDMDHENMFWYRQDPGLGLRLIYFSYDVKMKEKGDIPEGYSVSREKKERFSLILESASTNQTSMYLCASSFRGRAGDTQYFGPGTRLTVL.

There are many counts of this clonotype. The chain has TRBV12-3 or TRBV12-4 and TRBJ1-5; TRBD1 might be the D (5 bases). Between the trimmed V and J ends, which lost 6 bases and 2 bases, there was a span of 11 bases. The CDR3 runs to 14 residues. The CDR3 sequence is CASSLLGRNQPQHF. CDR3 coding DNA: TGTGCCAGCAGCCTGCTGGGGCGCAATCAGCCCCAGCATTTT.

This clonotype was seen at least ten times. The chain joins TRBV7-2 to TRBJ1-6; D gene unclear. Trimming cost V 5 bases and J 7 bases, with 12 bases left between them. Per the germline V gene, CDR1 is SGHTA and CDR2 is FQGNSA. CDR3 length: 14 residues. The CDR3 DNA reads TGTGCCAGCAGCAGAGACTTTCAGAATTCACCCCTCCACTTT. Protein: CASSRDFQNSPLHF.

In the case of this clonotype: A much larger clone sits a single nucleotide away, making a read error possible. The CDR3 end shows no conserved phenylalanine or tryptophan, and so a read error is likely. The chain combines TRBV19 with TRBJ2-1; 8 nucleotides line up with TRBD2. CDR3 length: 16 residues. Looked up from germline, CDR1 is LNHDA and CDR2 is SQIVND (reference sequence). V dropped 3 bases and J dropped 4; count of bases not matched to a gene: 8. In DNA form, the CDR3 reads TGTGCCAGTAGTATTGGGGGCGGGAGGCTTTACAATGAGCAGTTCTCC. Translating gives CASSIGGGRLYNEQFS.

This clonotype has at least ten counts. CDR3 amino acids: CASSSLKDSSTDTQYF. DNA for the CDR3: TGTGCCAGTAGTAGTCTGAAGGACTCGAGCACAGATACGCAGTATTTT. This chain uses TRBV19 with TRBJ2-3; the D gene is possibly TRBD2 (5 bases). V lost 4 bases, J lost 0 bases, and 14 bases lay in between. The CDR3 totals 16 residues. In germline, CDR1 is LNHDA, CDR2 SQIVND (reference sequence).

Many counts were recorded for this clonotype. The V and J genes are TRBV11-2 and TRBJ2-5; 8 bases map to TRBD2. Looked up from germline, CDR1 is SGHAT and CDR2 is FQNNGV. Trimming cost V 5 bases and J 4 bases; bases outside gene matches: 6. The length of the CDR3 is 14 residues. CDR3 region: CASSKLAVRETQYF. DNA of the CDR3: TGTGCCAGCAGCAAACTAGCGGTCCGAGAGACCCAGTACTTC.

This clonotype came up many times. A read error is possible here, since a much larger clone lies one base away. V gene TRBV7-2 combines with J gene TRBJ2-5; 8 bases fit TRBD1. Germline CDR1 and CDR2: SGHTA and FQGNSA. The CDR3 length is 15 residues. The CDR3 coding sequence is TGTGCCAGCAGCCGTCACGGACAGGGTGGAGAGACCCAGCACTTC. As protein: CASSRHGQGGETQHF.

The chain joins TRBV11-3 to TRBJ1-2, with a tentative D call TRBD1 (5 bases). The CDR3 covers 13 residues. The germline V and J ends were trimmed by 7 bases and 8 bases, with 17 bases remaining between them. The germline V gene has CDR1 SGHNT and CDR2 YENEEA. The CDR3, as DNA: TGTGCCAGCATCTTGTCTGGGGGTGACGGCTACACCTTC. Translation: CASILSGGDGYTF.

This clonotype was observed many times. The CDR3 here is CASSPTGGDEQYF. For the CDR3, the DNA is TGTGCCAGCAGCCCCACAGGGGGCGACGAGCAGTACTTC. The V gene is TRBV28, the J gene TRBJ2-7; TRBD1 matches at 9 bases. Trimming removed 6 bases from V and 5 bases from J; junction bases left unmatched: 5. Germline CDR1 is MDHEN and CDR2 is SYDVKM. The CDR3 totals 13 residues.

The CDR3 nucleotides read TGCAGTGCTCTCCGGAGGGCGGAGACCCAGTTAGGTTTTTTAAATGAGCAGTTCTTC. Its protein product is CSALRRAETQLGFLNEQFF. The genes are TRBV20-1 and TRBJ2-1; tentative D call: TRBD2 (6 bases). V lost 5 bases, J lost 7 bases, and 33 bases lay in between. This CDR3 has 19 residues. CDR1 is DFQATT and CDR2 is SNEGSKA in the germline V gene (reference sequence).